Each of the 25 T cell receptor beta chains below was sequenced from the same sample in a study of human T cells and chemical hapten exposure. The time point was: patch test 1, 2 weeks after DPC sensitization. Specified treatment: therapeutic diphenylcyclopropenone sensitization with weekly scalp DPC. TCRdb passed the RACE reads through MiXCR, listing each CDR3 protein once. Of around 340,000 distinct CDR3 sequences listed, approximately 6.3% are singletons. The material was whole blood, obtained in connection with sensitization to the hapten diphenylcyclopropenone (DPC). These receptors were collected from a woman between 18 and 30 years old with alopecia areata. Some clones in this sample may be carry-over from other donors' samples.

This clonotype was seen ten or more times. The chain carries TRBV6-1 and TRBJ2-6; a possible D gene is TRBD1 (5 bases). Germline V gives CDR1 MNHNS, CDR2 SASEGT. The CDR3 has 14 residues. Trimming removed 6 bases at V and 1 base at J, with 7 bases between. The CDR3 is CASSRASGANVLTF. The DNA of the CDR3 is TGTGCCAGCAGCAGGGCATCTGGGGCCAACGTCCTGACTTTC.

This clonotype has just a few counts. J is TRBJ2-5 and V is TRBV5-6; 7 bases agree with TRBD2. After removal of 0 bases from V and 1 base from J, the junction contained 6 bases not matched to a gene. Germline V lookup: CDR1 SGHDT, CDR2 YYEEEE. The CDR3 length is 16 residues. The CDR3 loop is CASSLVLRGVQETQYF. Here the CDR3 DNA reads TGTGCCAGCAGCTTGGTATTACGGGGGGTCCAAGAGACCCAGTACTTC.

The chain combines TRBV5-8 with TRBJ2-7; D ambiguous. The CDR3 length is 14 residues. Trimming left V 1 base short and J 1 base short, with 9 bases between. CDR1 and CDR2 (germline): SGHTS, YDEGEE. In nucleotides, the CDR3 is TGTGCCAGCAGCTTGTTCCGTGAATCCTACGAGCAGTACTTC. Encoded protein: CASSLFRESYEQYF.

At least ten counts were recorded for this clonotype. The chain uses TRBV7-8 and TRBJ2-2, with D unresolved. There are 14 residues in the CDR3. Per the germline V gene, CDR1 is SGHVS and CDR2 is FQNEAQ. The V gene lost 5 bases and the J gene lost 2 bases, with 9 bases spanning the gap. This chain's CDR3 is CASSPLRNTGELFF. The CDR3, as DNA: TGTGCCAGCAGCCCCTTACGAAACACCGGGGAGCTGTTTTTT.

This clonotype came up a few times. V is TRBV7-2 and J is TRBJ1-5; D not certain. Germline V gene sequence: CDR1 SGHTA, CDR2 FQGNSA. Trimming pared 5 bases from V and 1 base from J, leaving 12 bases between. The CDR3 runs 15 residues. This chain's CDR3 is CASSLTDLSNQPQHF. The CDR3 nucleotides read TGTGCCAGCAGCCTAACGGACTTGAGCAATCAGCCCCAGCATTTT.

There are a few counts of this clonotype. J is TRBJ2-7 and V is TRBV20-1, with 9 bases matching TRBD2. The germline V gene encodes CDR1 DFQATT and CDR2 SNEGSKA (reference sequence). V was clipped by 3 bases and J by 2 bases; unmatched bases: 8. The CDR3 has 15 residues. CDR3 sequence: CSARGSGGYPYEQYF. CDR3 nucleotides: TGCAGTGCTAGGGGTAGCGGGGGATATCCCTACGAGCAGTACTTC.

This clonotype was observed a few times. CDR3 amino acids: CASSSRLAGAYTDTQYF. CDR3 coding DNA: TGTGCCAGCAGTTCACGACTAGCGGGGGCGTACACAGATACGCAGTATTTT. The rearrangement links TRBV6-5 to TRBJ2-3, with 12 bases that match TRBD2. V shed 4 bases and J 2 bases; nucleotides not matched to a gene: 7. The CDR3 extends over 17 amino acids. CDR1 and CDR2 from the germline V gene are MNHEY and SVGAGI.

This clonotype has only a few counts. The genes are TRBV4-3 and TRBJ1-5; the match to TRBD1 covers 7 bases. After removal of 3 bases from V and 2 bases from J, the junction contained 7 bases not matched to a gene. This CDR3 has 16 amino acids. CDR1 LGHNA and CDR2 YSLEER come from the germline V gene. The CDR3 nucleotides read TGCGCCAGCAGCCAGATCGTAACAGGGGGCAATCAGCCCCAGCATTTT. This sequence encodes CASSQIVTGGNQPQHF.

There are many counts of this clonotype. The V and J genes are TRBV4-3 and TRBJ1-1; D is ambiguous. This CDR3 region has 15 residues. CDR1 is LGHNA and CDR2 is YSLEER in the germline V gene. The ends were cut back, 0 bases at V and 4 bases at J, with 12 bases in the middle. CDR3 nucleotides: TGCGCCAGCAGCCAAGATATGACACCCTCCACTGAAGCTTTCTTT. It codes for CASSQDMTPSTEAFF.

Only a few counts were recorded for this clonotype. This rearrangement joins TRBV18 to TRBJ1-1; D is perhaps TRBD1 (6 bases). Trimming took 4 bases from V and 1 from J, leaving 10 bases between them. The CDR3 sequence is 14 residues long. Germline CDR1 KGHSH, CDR2 LQKENI. CDR3 sequence reads: CASSRRQENTEAFF. CDR3 sequence (DNA): TGTGCCAGCTCACGACGACAGGAGAACACTGAAGCTTTCTTT.

This clonotype was counted many times. The CDR3 loop reads CASSSLNTDTQYF. The CDR3 DNA is TGTGCCAGCAGTAGCCTAAACACAGATACGCAGTATTTT. The V gene is TRBV27, the J gene TRBJ2-3; D remains ambiguous. In germline, CDR1 is MNHEY, CDR2 SMNVEV (reference sequence). The CDR3 runs 13 residues. V was clipped by 5 bases and J by 2 bases, with 8 bases between them.

This chain joins TRBV2 and TRBJ2-4; 8 bases agree with TRBD1. This CDR3 has 12 residues. J gave up 8 bases and V 8 bases, and 5 bases lay outside the gene matches. Germline V gene sequence: CDR1 SNHLY, CDR2 FYNNEI. For the CDR3, the DNA is TGTGCCAGCCAGGGGGCGGGCGACATTCAGTACTTC. It translates to CASQGAGDIQYF.

This clonotype was recorded a few times. J is TRBJ2-1 and V is TRBV4-3; no firm D call. V shed 3 bases and J shed 9 bases, with 9 bases lying between them. Germline V lookup: CDR1 LGHNA, CDR2 YSLEER. There are 12 residues in the CDR3. The CDR3 DNA is TGCGCCAGCAGCCATGACTCTAGTGAGCAGTTCTTC. It is translated as CASSHDSSEQFF.

This clonotype has more than one count but fewer than ten. The V and J genes are TRBV10-3 and TRBJ2-4; the D is unclear. Germline V gives CDR1 ENHRY, CDR2 SYGVKD. V dropped 0 bases and J dropped 5 bases, with 5 bases sitting between them. This CDR3 comprises 13 residues. The CDR3 DNA sequence: TGTGCCATCAGTGAGTCGACGCAAAACATTCAGTACTTC. Protein product: CAISESTQNIQYF.

This chain links TRBV18 with TRBJ1-5; D not resolved. Germline V gene sequence: CDR1 KGHSH, CDR2 LQKENI. The CDR3 runs 12 residues. With 5 bases removed from V and 5 bases from J, the gap between germline ends came to 7 bases. CDR3 DNA sequence: TGTGCCAGCTCAAAGAATTATCAGCCCCAGCATTTT. Its translation: CASSKNYQPQHF.

This clonotype showed up many times. V and J are TRBV9 and TRBJ2-3; D call uncertain. The CDR3 spans 12 residues. The ends were cut back, 0 bases at V and 6 bases at J, with 5 bases in the middle. Germline V CDR1 and CDR2: SGDLS, YYNGEE. The CDR3 bases are TGTGCCAGCAGCGTAGGAGTGGATACGCAGTATTTT. It is translated as CASSVGVDTQYF.

This clonotype was recorded at least ten times. The chain couples TRBV7-9 to TRBJ1-4; D might be TRBD1 (6 bases). Germline V gene lookup returns CDR1 SEHNR and CDR2 FQNEAQ (reference sequence). The length of the CDR3 is 17 residues. Trimming took off 2 bases at V and 6 bases at J, with 19 bases between the two ends. CDR3 nucleotide sequence: TGTGCCAGCAGCTTAACTGTGGACAGTCAATTTTATGAAAAACTGTTTTTT. Its translation is CASSLTVDSQFYEKLFF.

This clonotype has a handful of counts. The rearrangement uses TRBV6-6 and TRBJ2-3, with 8 nucleotides matching TRBD2. Per germline, CDR1 MNHNY and CDR2 SVGAGI (reference sequence). The ends lost 0 bases at V and 4 bases at J; junction bases unmatched: 6. CDR3 length: 16 residues. CDR3 amino acids: CASSYSLGGGSDTQYF. CDR3 nucleotide sequence: TGTGCCAGCAGTTACTCACTAGGCGGGGGGTCAGATACGCAGTATTTT.

V usage is TRBV27 and J usage is TRBJ2-2; no clear D gene. V was cut by 5 bases and J by 6 bases, with 13 bases left in between. Germline CDR1 and CDR2: MNHEY and SMNVEV (reference sequence). This CDR3 has 14 residues. This CDR3 reads CASSPTHNAGELFF. The CDR3 nucleotides read TGTGCCAGCAGTCCCACCCACAACGCCGGGGAGCTGTTTTTT.

V and J are TRBV4-3 and TRBJ1-1; 7 bases fit TRBD1. V was clipped by 1 base and J by 7 bases; unmatched bases: 6. Germline CDR1 and CDR2: LGHNA and YSLEER. The length of the CDR3 is 14 residues. CDR3 DNA: TGCGCCAGCAGCCAAGCGGTCAGGGGGAATGAAGCTTTCTTT. As protein: CASSQAVRGNEAFF.

The rearrangement uses TRBV7-2 and TRBJ2-3; D remains ambiguous. The length of the CDR3 is 14 residues. V was trimmed by 1 base and J by 4 bases, leaving 9 bases between them. CDR1 and CDR2 (germline): SGHTA, FQGNSA. Here the CDR3 reads CASSLVQVADTQYF. The CDR3 region has the DNA TGTGCCAGCAGCTTAGTGCAGGTCGCAGATACGCAGTATTTT.

The chain carries TRBV13 and TRBJ2-5; D call uncertain. Germline lookup yields CDR1 PRHDT and CDR2 FYEKMQ (reference sequence). The CDR3 is 12 amino acids. Trimming took 10 bases from V and 2 from J, leaving 11 bases between them. The DNA of the CDR3 is TGTGCCACCGCGCTTTGGCAAGAGACCCAGTACTTC. Its translation is CATALWQETQYF.

The gene calls are TRBV6-2 or TRBV6-3 and TRBJ2-7; D gene unclear. The CDR3 covers 13 residues. Germline CDR1 reads MNHEY; CDR2 reads SVGEGT. Trimming removed 1 base at V and 5 bases at J, with 9 bases between. The CDR3 DNA is TGTGCCAGCAGTTACTTTGGACGCGACGAGCAGTACTTC. This sequence encodes CASSYFGRDEQYF.

V and J are TRBV12-5 and TRBJ2-1, with D possibly being TRBD2 (5 bases). This CDR3 has 14 amino acids. Looked up from germline, CDR1 is LGHNT and CDR2 is FRNRAP. The V end was cut by 2 bases, the J end by 4 bases, with 9 bases between. The CDR3 reads CASGLTGLYNEQFF. As DNA, the CDR3 is TGTGCTAGTGGTTTGACCGGACTTTACAATGAGCAGTTCTTC.

There are many counts of this clonotype. In nucleotides, the CDR3 is TGCGCCAGCAGCCTTGACGGGATAGCCCAAGAGACCCAGTACTTC. It yields the protein CASSLDGIAQETQYF. The genes are TRBV5-1 and TRBJ2-5; D might be TRBD2 (5 bases). In germline, CDR1 is SGHRS, CDR2 YFSETQ. V was cut by 4 bases and J by 1 base, with 14 bases left in between. The length of the CDR3 is 15 residues. Complete variable domain (other parts from reference TRBV5-1 and TRBJ2-5): KAGVTQTPRYLIKTRGQQVTLSCSPISGHRSVSWYQQTPGQGLQFLFEYFSETQRNKGNFPGRFSGRQFSNSRSEMNVSTLELGDSALYLCASSLDGIAQETQYFGPGTRLLVL.